What follows are 2 T cell receptor beta chains derived from one specimen sequenced in a study of identical twins. TCRdb independently ran MiXCR on the 5' RACE reads; one entry per CDR3 protein. This table has 200,000 to 250,000 distinct CDR3 sequences, approximately 7% appearing once. The same sample was also studied in work on yellow fever vaccine responses in identical twins.

Material: memory (CD45RO+) T cells sorted from blood. The receptors were gathered from a woman aged 18 to 35 in good health.

This clonotype was counted ten times or more. The V and J genes are TRBV25-1 and TRBJ1-5; TRBD1 matches 8 bases. V gave up 1 base and J gave up 6 bases; unmatched junction bases: 2. The V gene's germline CDR1 is MGHDK and CDR2 SYGVNS. This CDR3 is built from 14 residues. This CDR3 reads CASSESGQGQPQHF. In DNA, the CDR3 is TGTGCCAGCAGTGAATCAGGACAGGGTCAGCCCCAGCATTTT.

This clonotype showed up many times. J is TRBJ2-7 and V is TRBV7-8; D unresolved. V was pared by 5 bases and J by 3 bases, with 17 bases between. CDR1 and CDR2 (germline): SGHVS, FQNEAQ. The CDR3 runs 15 residues. The CDR3 DNA sequence: TGTGCCAGCAGCCACCCCGGTACAGTCCTCTACGAGCAGTACTTC. Translating gives CASSHPGTVLYEQYF.